This TCR beta chain was found in a study of T cell responses to AZD1222 COVID-19 vaccine. General study results and limits: Among those given AZD1222, only six were seropositive at baseline. Spike-specific TCR breadth rose after two AZD1222 doses, and depth rose as well. It was only after the peak T cell response that any repertoires were sampled. White British donors predominated, females outnumbered males, and clonal diversity was possibly underestimated.

Concerning this clone itself: As yet, its antigen is unknown.

This table comes from immunoSEQ multiplex PCR, and its TCRdb copy is limited to in-frame clones, with some not included. The repertoire holds just over 15,000 clones, with around 89% as singletons. CDR1 is MNHNS, CDR2 SASEGT, per germline. This CDR3 is 13 amino acids long. V lost 6 bases to trimming and J lost 1 base, with 9 bases between them. This receptor was taken from an adult who received the AZD1222 COVID-19 vaccine. The chain combines TRBV6-1 with TRBJ1-1; D uncertain. The sample in question was peripheral blood, obtained 28 days after the second AZD1222 dose. The CDR3 is CASRTNRNTEAFF. As DNA, the CDR3 is TGTGCCAGCAGGACAAACAGGAACACTGAAGCTTTCTTT.